This entry lists 21 T cell receptor beta chains sequenced from one sample in a study of blood T cell repertoires in COVID-19. Repertoires were generated with immunoSEQ multiplex PCR, while TCRdb's copy carries only in-frame clones and drops some. The sample includes 350,000 or so clones, around 90% of them seen just once. The sample consisted of peripheral blood. The receptors stem from a woman in her fifties or sixties with COVID-19, enrolled during active disease.

The genes are TRBV15 and TRBJ1-2; D not resolved. Trimming took off 1 base at V and 7 bases at J, with 10 bases between the two ends. Germline V CDR1 and CDR2: LNHNV, YYDKDF (reference sequence). This CDR3 spans 13 amino acids. The chain's CDR3 is CATSRGPTVGYTF. The CDR3 DNA is TGTGCCACCAGCAGAGGCCCCACAGTTGGCTACACCTTC.

The rearrangement uses TRBV14 and TRBJ1-3; no reliable D call. The CDR3 extends over 14 amino acids. Germline CDR1 and CDR2: SGHDN and FVKESK. Trimming cost V 0 bases and J 9 bases, with 12 bases left between them. For the CDR3, the DNA is TGTGCCAGCAGCCAAGATGGGTCCCGGGGCACCATATATTTT. Translated: CASSQDGSRGTIYF.

The CDR3 coding sequence is TGTGCCAGCAGTTACGAGGGCCTCCGATCCTATGGCTACACCTTC. Its translation is CASSYEGLRSYGYTF. The gene calls are TRBV6-2 or TRBV6-3 and TRBJ1-2; no clear D. Trimming took 2 bases from V and 4 from J, leaving 14 bases between them. The CDR3 is 15 residues long. Germline lookup yields CDR1 MNHEY and CDR2 SVGEGT.

CDR3 in DNA: TGTGCCAGCAGCCTCGGGAAGATGAACACTGAAGCTTTCTTT. Translation: CASSLGKMNTEAFF. The chain links TRBV7-2 to TRBJ1-1, with D uncertain. The CDR3 covers 14 residues. V shed 5 bases and J shed 0 bases, with 10 bases lying between them. Germline V gene data show CDR1 as SGHTA and CDR2 as FQGNSA.

The chain employs TRBV9 and TRBJ1-3; TRBD1 might be the D (5 bases). CDR1 is SGDLS and CDR2 is YYNGEE in the germline V gene. This CDR3 is built from 17 residues. Trimming removed 0 bases from V and 0 bases from J, with 13 bases in between. In DNA, the CDR3 is TGTGCCAGCAGCGTAGTTTCAGGGCACAGCTCTGGAAACACCATATATTTT. It codes for CASSVVSGHSSGNTIYF.

The gene calls are TRBV7-2 and TRBJ2-3; weak D call: TRBD1 (5 bases). V lost 4 bases, J lost 0 bases, and 8 bases lay in between. The germline gives CDR1 SGHTA, CDR2 FQGNSA. This CDR3 is built from 14 residues. The CDR3 nucleotides are TGTGCCAGCAGCTCGACAGTTAGCACAGATACGCAGTATTTT. It specifies CASSSTVSTDTQYF.

V is TRBV3-1 (or the pseudogene TRBV3-2) and J is TRBJ2-1, with D possibly being TRBD2 (5 bases). V lost 0 bases and J lost 13, with 16 bases in between. The germline gives CDR1 LGHDT, CDR2 YNNKEL (reference sequence). CDR3 length equals 14 residues. CDR3 residues: CASSQDRGFRSQFF. The DNA for the CDR3 is TGTGCCAGCAGCCAAGATCGGGGTTTTAGGAGTCAGTTCTTC.

This clone has only a few counts. V is TRBV19 and J is TRBJ1-6; no clear D. The CDR3 is made up of 18 amino acids. CDR1 and CDR2 from the germline V gene are LNHDA and SQIVND (reference sequence). V was clipped by 4 bases and J by 0 bases, with 16 bases between them. Here the CDR3 reads CASSSAEQQYSYNSPLHF. The CDR3 DNA sequence: TGTGCCAGTAGTAGCGCAGAACAGCAATACTCCTATAATTCACCCCTCCACTTT. Variable domain in full (rest from reference TRBV19 and TRBJ1-6): DGGITQSPKYLFRKEGQNVTLSCEQNLNHDAMYWYRQDPGQGLRLIYYSQIVNDFQKGDIAEGYSVSREKKESFPLTVTSAQKNPTAFYLCASSSAEQQYSYNSPLHFGNGTRLTVT.

This chain joins TRBV28 and TRBJ2-3; a possible D gene is TRBD1 (5 bases). Between the trimmed V and J ends, which lost 5 bases and 9 bases, there was a span of 18 bases. CDR1 and CDR2 from the germline V gene are MDHEN and SYDVKM. This CDR3 contains 14 residues. The CDR3 is CASSTPGSGGTQYF. The CDR3 nucleotides read TGTGCCAGCAGTACCCCAGGGTCAGGTGGAACGCAGTATTTT.

The J gene is TRBJ1-1, the V gene TRBV7-3; 7 bases map to TRBD1. The CDR3 is 14 amino acids. CDR1 and CDR2 from the germline V gene are SGHTA and FQGTGA. V shed 1 base, J shed 4 bases, and the junction held 3 bases outside the gene matches. CDR3 nucleotides: TGTGCCAGCAGCTTAATACCAGGGGGCACTGAAGCTTTCTTT. Translated, it gives CASSLIPGGTEAFF.

The chain is built from TRBV18 and TRBJ2-1; 10 bases fit TRBD1. Germline V gene sequence: CDR1 KGHSH, CDR2 LQKENI. V trimming: 3 bases; J trimming: 5 bases; junction bases outside the gene matches: 4. CDR3 length: 15 residues. The CDR3 bases are TGTGCCAGCTCACCCGGGACAGGGGCCCACAATGAGCAGTTCTTC. Amino acid sequence: CASSPGTGAHNEQFF.

The chain recombines TRBV28 with TRBJ1-6; 7 nucleotides match TRBD1. This CDR3 comprises 15 residues. The V and J ends lost 6 bases and 6 bases, in that order; junction bases with no gene match: 8. Per germline, CDR1 MDHEN and CDR2 SYDVKM. In DNA, the CDR3 is TGTGCCAGCAGACGTACAGGGGCAGCTAATTCACCCCTCCACTTT. It specifies CASRRTGAANSPLHF.

This clone was counted a single time. The J gene is TRBJ1-6, the V gene TRBV21-1; the table's D call, TRBD1, was not checked against the DNA. TRBV21-1 is deemed a pseudogene. The CDR3 has 19 residues. The CDR3 reads CASSDLGQGGIPGGSPLHF. The DNA of the CDR3 is TGTGCCAGCAGCGACTTAGGACAGGGGGGAATTCCAGGTGGTTCACCCCTCCACTTT.

The rearrangement uses TRBV7-9 and TRBJ2-5; maybe TRBD2 (5 bases). Germline V gene data show CDR1 as SEHNR and CDR2 as FQNEAQ (reference sequence). The CDR3 is 12 amino acids. Trimming removed 7 bases at V and 4 bases at J, with 10 bases between. Written as DNA, the CDR3 is TGTGCCAGCACTACCGGAGGAGAGACCCAGTACTTC. Translated: CASTTGGETQYF.

The chain couples TRBV6-5 to TRBJ2-7; D perhaps matches TRBD1 (5 bases). The CDR3 contains 14 residues. V gave up 7 bases and J gave up 2 bases, with 15 bases separating them. CDR1 is MNHEY and CDR2 is SVGAGI in the germline V gene. In nucleotides, the CDR3 is TGTGCCAGCACTGGAGATGGGGCTCCCTACGAGCAGTACTTC. It yields the protein CASTGDGAPYEQYF.

The gene calls are TRBV3-1 (or the pseudogene TRBV3-2) and TRBJ1-5; D is perhaps TRBD1 (5 bases). Trimming pared 1 base from V and 5 bases from J, leaving 12 bases between. CDR3 size: 15 residues. Germline lookup yields CDR1 LGHDT and CDR2 YNNKEL (reference sequence). The CDR3 region has the DNA TGTGCCAGCAGCCAAGGCAGGGAAAACTATCAGCCCCAGCATTTT. Translated: CASSQGRENYQPQHF.

This rearrangement joins TRBV6-5 to TRBJ1-4, with unresolved D. V was shortened by 2 bases and J by 0 bases, with 7 bases between the two germline ends. Germline V gene lookup returns CDR1 MNHEY and CDR2 SVGAGI. CDR3 size: 15 residues. The CDR3 sequence: CASSYAQTTNEKLFF. CDR3 nucleotides: TGTGCCAGCAGTTACGCACAGACAACTAATGAAAAACTGTTTTTT.

This clone was detected once. V usage is TRBV7-9 and J usage is TRBJ1-6, with D possibly TRBD1 on 6 matching bases. Germline V lookup: CDR1 SEHNR, CDR2 FQNEAQ (reference sequence). V was pared by 6 bases and J by 5 bases, with 11 bases between. The CDR3 extends over 14 amino acids. The CDR3 here is CASSSQGDNSPLHF. The DNA for the CDR3 is TGTGCCAGCAGTTCACAGGGTGATAATTCACCCCTCCACTTT.

This rearrangement joins TRBV27 to TRBJ2-1; 9 nucleotides line up with TRBD1. The CDR3 is 15 residues long. The trim removed 5 bases at V and 8 bases at J, leaving 10 bases unmatched. Germline CDR1 and CDR2: MNHEY and SMNVEV (reference sequence). The CDR3 loop is CASSLNRGRRDEQFF. The CDR3 DNA reads as TGTGCCAGCAGTCTAAACAGGGGGCGCAGGGATGAGCAGTTCTTC.

The V call is TRBV4-2, the J call TRBJ2-1; tentative D call: TRBD2 (6 bases). Trimming cost V 4 bases and J 4 bases, with 17 bases left between them. Per germline, CDR1 LGHNA and CDR2 YNFKEQ. The CDR3 sequence is 16 residues long. The CDR3 loop is CASSPREDGFYNEQFF. In DNA, the CDR3 is TGTGCCAGCAGCCCAAGGGAGGACGGATTTTACAATGAGCAGTTCTTC.

The V gene is TRBV19, the J gene TRBJ1-4; D call uncertain. V was clipped by 3 bases and J by 6 bases, with 23 bases between them. The CDR3 is 18 residues long. Germline V lookup: CDR1 LNHDA, CDR2 SQIVND (reference sequence). CDR3 amino acids: CASSIRLSQGRADEKLFF. In nucleotides, the CDR3 is TGTGCCAGTAGTATCCGACTCTCCCAAGGCCGCGCGGATGAAAAACTGTTTTTT.